These T cell receptor beta chains were read from a single sample in a study of cytomegalovirus exposure and HLA in healthy donors. TCRdb's copy holds only in-frame clones and misses some; the assay was immunoSEQ multiplex PCR. In all, the sample yields roughly 70,000 clones. Source material: PBMCs. The receptors here all came from a man in his forties in good health and CMV-seronegative. Both conserved end residues are part of each CDR3.

>TRBV9|15|TRBJ1-2
CASTLGGIANYGYTF
>TRBV6-1|15|TRBJ1-1
CASSPPGLTVPEAFF
>TRBV5-6|16|TRBJ2-7
CASRLQVGQGPYEQYF
>TRBV10-1|13|TRBJ1-2
CASSESRGYGYTF
>TRBV6-1|13|TRBJ1-1
CASSDTENTEAFF
>TRBV15|17|TRBJ1-5
CATSSALTGGRSQPQHF
>TRBV2|14|TRBJ1-2
CASSYRGRDYGYTF
>TRBV4-2|18|TRBJ2-1
CASSLLDLLGEAYNEQFF
>TRBV6-6|12|TRBJ1-3
CASSTLGNTIYF
>TRBV28|16|TRBJ1-1
CASSLVGMGGDTEAFF
>TRBV29-1|14|TRBJ2-1
CSVASGGYYNEQFF
>TRBV19|14|TRBJ1-2
CASSISGGNYGYTF
>TRBV7-9|19|TRBJ2-2
CASSPTGGALSGGTGELFF
>TRBV2|13|TRBJ1-2
CASRGTGLGGYTF
>TRBV5-1|15|TRBJ2-3
CASSYGTSRPGTQYF
>TRBV29-1|16|TRBJ2-2
CSVVVAGGANTGELFF
>TRBV9|13|TRBJ2-7
CASSVGQGSEQYF